The 5 T cell receptor beta chains reported below all come from one sample, sequenced in a study of blood T cells in healthy people across ages. A second roughly 6 to 11 cycle PCR used barcoded and J-beta primers. TCRdb re-derived calls from the 5' RACE reads in MiXCR, one entry per CDR3 protein. This table holds roughly 1.4 million distinct CDR3 sequences, almost 60% found once. Sample: blood. The receptors stem from a man aged 18 to 29 in good health.

This clonotype was counted between two and nine times. This chain uses TRBV29-1 with TRBJ2-5; 7 bases match TRBD2. V shed 2 bases, J shed 5 bases, and the junction held 11 bases outside the gene matches. The CDR3 is 15 residues long. Germline V gives CDR1 SQVTM, CDR2 ANQGSEA. The CDR3 DNA reads TGCAGCGTTGAATCTGCGGGGGAACAGGATGAGACCCAGTACTTC. Translated, it gives CSVESAGEQDETQYF.

This clonotype was detected a few times. The chain carries TRBV11-2 and TRBJ2-3; D possibly uses TRBD1 or TRBD2 (5 bases each). The CDR3 spans 13 residues. V was clipped by 5 bases and J by 6 bases, with 12 bases between them. Germline V gene lookup returns CDR1 SGHAT and CDR2 FQNNGV. The CDR3 is CASSGDRADTQYF. In DNA form, the CDR3 reads TGTGCCAGCAGCGGGGACCGAGCTGATACGCAGTATTTT.

The V call is TRBV7-9, the J call TRBJ2-1; 11 nucleotides match TRBD2. Germline CDR1 and CDR2: SEHNR and FQNEAQ (reference sequence). The CDR3 runs 15 residues. After removal of 3 bases from V and 9 bases from J, the junction contained 7 bases not matched to a gene. CDR3 nucleotides: TGTGCCAGCAGCTTGGCTAGCGGGGGGCTGAGTGAGCAGTTCTTC. Its translation: CASSLASGGLSEQFF.

This clonotype was seen repeatedly, ten times or more. The chain has TRBV5-1 and TRBJ2-3, with TRBD1 matching over 7 bases. CDR3 size: 14 residues. CDR1 is SGHRS, CDR2 YFSETQ, per germline. V shed 0 bases and J 5 bases; nucleotides not matched to a gene: 3. CDR3 in amino acids: CASSLGQGRDTQYF. DNA of the CDR3: TGCGCCAGCAGCTTGGGACAGGGCAGAGATACGCAGTATTTT. The whole variable domain, remainder taken from reference TRBV5-1 and TRBJ2-3, is KAGVTQTPRYLIKTRGQQVTLSCSPISGHRSVSWYQQTPGQGLQFLFEYFSETQRNKGNFPGRFSGRQFSNSRSEMNVSTLELGDSALYLCASSLGQGRDTQYFGPGTRLTVL.

For the CDR3, the DNA is TGTGCCAGCAGTGAATGGAGCAGTCAAGAGACCCAGTACTTC. Its translation: CASSEWSSQETQYF. The chain carries TRBV25-1 and TRBJ2-5; D not resolved. The CDR3 extends over 14 amino acids. Trimming pared 1 base from V and 2 bases from J, leaving 8 bases between. CDR1 and CDR2 (germline): MGHDK, SYGVNS.